The source of this T cell receptor (beta chain) is a study of shared clonotypes between healthy human individuals. Whole-study findings and limits: Clonotype sharing among donors, it was expected, would be affected by sequencing depth. Roughly 5% of naive CD4 clonotypes were shared across a few donors.

A word on this clone: Its cognate antigen is unknown.

This CDR3 is built from 13 residues. V lost 5 bases and J 7 bases, leaving 15 bases between the germline ends. Germline CDR1 and CDR2: SGHNT and YYREEE (reference sequence). Profiled with immunoSEQ multiplex PCR; TCRdb holds only in-frame clones, not every one. The table has over a million clones, around 95% seen once; the top ten hold about 1.2%. Caucasian adults residing in Nashville, Tennessee made up all the donors. The chain employs TRBV5-4 and TRBJ1-2, with D possibly matching TRBD1 (6 bases). The source of this sequence is a man aged 25 to 40 in good health. The sequenced sample was naive CD4+ T cells sorted from blood. Specified subset: CD45RA+ positively selected. The DNA for the CDR3 is TGTGCCAGCAGATCAAGGGGGAGGTTTGGCTACACCTTC. Its translation is CASRSRGRFGYTF.